Ten or more counts support the clone carrying this T cell receptor beta chain. The V segment lost 6 bases and the J segment 4 bases; nucleotides outside the gene matches: 4. This CDR3 is built from 14 residues. CDR1 and CDR2 from the germline V gene are MNHEY and SMNVEV (reference sequence). Library preparation (for TCRbeta) was performed with unique molecular identifiers. MiXCR, applied by TCRdb to the PCR reads, yields one record per CDR3 protein. The profile covers about half a million distinct CDR3 sequences, with under 15% appearing a single time and around 6.1% taken by the ten largest. The sample comes from a study of T-cell reconstitution after alpha-beta-depleted transplantation in children.

The sample was PBMCs from the stem cell graft donor, taken from the stem cell graft. This receptor was obtained from a human donor who donated a stem cell graft to a child with combined immunodeficiency. The chain is built from TRBV27 and TRBJ2-5, with 11 bases lining up with TRBD1. CDR3 sequence: CASSMGTGGETQYF. The CDR3 DNA reads TGTGCCAGCAGCATGGGGACAGGGGGAGAGACCCAGTACTTC.